Presented here are 9 T cell receptor beta chains from one specimen sequenced in a study of cytomegalovirus exposure and HLA in healthy donors. PCR amplification relied on 60 Vbeta primers (plus 13 Jbeta primers). Clones were sequenced by immunoSEQ multiplex PCR, and TCRdb holds only the in-frame ones, with some missing. The table has some 100,000 clones, around 81% seen once. The sample consisted of PBMCs. The receptors here all came from a woman in her twenties or thirties in good health and CMV-seronegative.

This clone appeared a single time. The chain recombines TRBV30 with TRBJ1-1; D unresolved. The V and J ends lost 1 base and 9 bases respectively, with 9 bases between them. Germline values: CDR1 GTSNPN, CDR2 SVGIG (reference sequence). CDR3 length: 11 residues. The CDR3 here is CAWSDRAQAFF. The CDR3 nucleotides are TGTGCCTGGAGTGATAGAGCGCAAGCTTTCTTT.

This chain links TRBV6-5 with TRBJ2-1, with 10 bases identical to TRBD2. Germline V gives CDR1 MNHEY, CDR2 SVGAGI. V lost 7 bases to trimming and J lost 5 bases; unmatched junction nucleotides: 8. The CDR3 has 15 amino acids. The CDR3 reads CASTKRTSGNNEQFF. CDR3 in DNA: TGTGCCAGCACTAAACGGACTAGCGGAAACAATGAGCAGTTCTTC.

The V gene is TRBV5-1, the J gene TRBJ2-5; D may be TRBD2 (5 bases). The CDR3 spans 15 residues. Deletions cut 2 bases from V and 2 bases from J, with 13 bases between. CDR1 is SGHRS, CDR2 YFSETQ, per germline. CDR3 amino acids: CASSFPGGGQETQYF. CDR3 sequence (DNA): TGCGCCAGCAGCTTCCCTGGTGGAGGACAAGAGACCCAGTACTTC.

V gene TRBV5-1 combines with J gene TRBJ2-2; 7 bases fit TRBD1. Per the germline V gene, CDR1 is SGHRS and CDR2 is YFSETQ. J was trimmed by 2 bases and V by 3 bases; bases with no gene match: 10. This CDR3 contains 17 residues. The CDR3 is CASSSYPTGINTGELFF. The CDR3, as DNA: TGCGCCAGCAGCTCTTACCCGACAGGGATAAACACCGGGGAGCTGTTTTTT.

This chain connects TRBV10-3 to TRBJ2-7; TRBD2 aligns across 9 bases. Germline V lookup: CDR1 ENHRY, CDR2 SYGVKD. Trimming took 10 bases from V and 2 from J; bases not matched to a gene: 18. The length of the CDR3 is 17 residues. CDR3 amino acids: CATERSLRLAETYEQYF. The CDR3 bases are TGTGCCACCGAAAGGTCCCTACGACTAGCGGAAACCTACGAGCAGTACTTC.

The chain uses TRBV18 and TRBJ1-6; no reliable D call. Germline CDR1 reads KGHSH; CDR2 reads LQKENI. This CDR3 is 14 amino acids long. Trimming took off 3 bases at V and 10 bases at J, with 13 bases between the two ends. The CDR3 spells CASSPRGQGSPLHF. For the CDR3, the DNA is TGTGCCAGCTCACCGCGAGGGCAAGGGTCACCCCTCCACTTT.

V gene TRBV4-3 combines with J gene TRBJ2-3, with a possible D match to TRBD2 (6 bases). Per the germline V gene, CDR1 is LGHNA and CDR2 is YSLEER. The germline V and J ends were trimmed by 1 base and 1 base, with 18 bases remaining between them. The CDR3 runs to 18 residues. The CDR3 protein is CASSQARGVTGGTDTQYF. CDR3 DNA sequence: TGCGCCAGCAGCCAAGCCCGGGGAGTGACGGGAGGCACAGATACGCAGTATTTT.

This chain links TRBV4-3 with TRBJ2-6, with D unresolved. Germline CDR1 is LGHNA and CDR2 is YSLEER. V lost 4 bases to trimming and J lost 0 bases, with 7 bases between them. The CDR3 is 15 residues long. In DNA, the CDR3 is TGCGCCAGCAGCCTTCAGTTCTCTGGGGCCAACGTCCTGACTTTC. Protein sequence: CASSLQFSGANVLTF.

CDR3 DNA sequence: TGTGCCAGTACGGAGGGACTAGGGTACGAGCAGTACTTC. It yields the protein CASTEGLGYEQYF. The chain uses TRBV6-6 and TRBJ2-7; 8 positions agree with TRBD2. Germline assignment: CDR1 MNHNY and CDR2 SVGAGI (reference sequence). This CDR3 contains 13 residues. Germline trimming cut 9 bases from V and 4 bases from J; bases unmatched to any gene: 8.